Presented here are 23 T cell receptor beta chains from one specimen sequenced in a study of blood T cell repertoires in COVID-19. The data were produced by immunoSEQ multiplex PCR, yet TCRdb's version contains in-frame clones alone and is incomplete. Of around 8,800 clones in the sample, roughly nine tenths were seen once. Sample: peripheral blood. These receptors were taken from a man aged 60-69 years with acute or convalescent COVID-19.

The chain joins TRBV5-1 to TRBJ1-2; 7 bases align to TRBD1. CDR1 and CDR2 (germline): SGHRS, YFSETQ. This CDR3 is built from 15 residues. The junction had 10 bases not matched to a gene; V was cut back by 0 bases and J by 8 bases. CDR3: CASSLAVGGGKGYTF. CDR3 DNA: TGCGCCAGCAGCTTGGCCGTAGGGGGCGGAAAGGGCTACACCTTC. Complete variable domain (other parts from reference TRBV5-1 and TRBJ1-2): KAGVTQTPRYLIKTRGQQVTLSCSPISGHRSVSWYQQTPGQGLQFLFEYFSETQRNKGNFPGRFSGRQFSNSRSEMNVSTLELGDSALYLCASSLAVGGGKGYTFGSGTRLTVV.

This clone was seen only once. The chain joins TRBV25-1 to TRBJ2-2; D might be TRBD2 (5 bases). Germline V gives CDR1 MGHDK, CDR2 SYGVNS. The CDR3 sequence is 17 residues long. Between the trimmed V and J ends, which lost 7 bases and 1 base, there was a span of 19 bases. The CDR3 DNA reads TGTGCCAGCACCCCTTCGCGGACTCTCCAGAACACCGGGGAGCTGTTTTTT. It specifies CASTPSRTLQNTGELFF.

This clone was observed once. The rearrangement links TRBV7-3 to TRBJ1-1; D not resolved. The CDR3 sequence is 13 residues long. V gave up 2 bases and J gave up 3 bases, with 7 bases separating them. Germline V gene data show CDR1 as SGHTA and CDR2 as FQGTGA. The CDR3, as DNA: TGTGCCAGCAGCTTATACAGAGACACTGAAGCTTTCTTT. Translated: CASSLYRDTEAFF.

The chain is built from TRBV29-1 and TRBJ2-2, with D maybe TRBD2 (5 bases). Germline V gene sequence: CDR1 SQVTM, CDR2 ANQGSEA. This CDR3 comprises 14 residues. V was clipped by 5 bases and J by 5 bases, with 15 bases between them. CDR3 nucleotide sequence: TGCAGCGTTCGGGTCTCCCGGGGAACCGGGGAGCTGTTTTTT. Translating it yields CSVRVSRGTGELFF.

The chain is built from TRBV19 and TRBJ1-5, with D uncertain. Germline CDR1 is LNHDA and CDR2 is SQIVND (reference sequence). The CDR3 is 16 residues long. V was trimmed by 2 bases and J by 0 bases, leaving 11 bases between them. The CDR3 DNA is TGTGCCAGTAGTATAAGGCAGGCATATAGCAATCAGCCCCAGCATTTT. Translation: CASSIRQAYSNQPQHF.

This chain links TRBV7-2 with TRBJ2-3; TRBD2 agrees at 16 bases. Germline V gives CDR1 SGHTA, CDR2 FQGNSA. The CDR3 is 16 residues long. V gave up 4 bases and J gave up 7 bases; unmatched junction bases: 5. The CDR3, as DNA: TGTGCCAGCAGCTCTGGGACTAGCGGGAGGGTACATACGCAGTATTTT. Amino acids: CASSSGTSGRVHTQYF.

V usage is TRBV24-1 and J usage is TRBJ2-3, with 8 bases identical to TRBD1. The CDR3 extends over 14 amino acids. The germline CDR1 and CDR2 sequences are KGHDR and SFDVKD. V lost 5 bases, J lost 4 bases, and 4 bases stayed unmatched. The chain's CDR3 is CATSGGQEADTQYF. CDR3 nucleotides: TGTGCCACCAGTGGGGGACAGGAGGCAGATACGCAGTATTTT.

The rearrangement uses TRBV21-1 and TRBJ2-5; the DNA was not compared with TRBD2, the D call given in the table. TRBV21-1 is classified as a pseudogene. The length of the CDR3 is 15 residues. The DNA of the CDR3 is TGTGCCAGCAGCAAAGGGAGAACGACCCAAGAGACCCAGTACTTC. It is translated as CASSKGRTTQETQYF.

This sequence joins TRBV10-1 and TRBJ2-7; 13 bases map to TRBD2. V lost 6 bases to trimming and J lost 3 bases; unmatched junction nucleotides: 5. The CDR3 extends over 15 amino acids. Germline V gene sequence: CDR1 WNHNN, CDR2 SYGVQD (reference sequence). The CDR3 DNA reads TGCGCCAGCAGGGGGACTAGCGGGGAGGACTACGAGCAGTACGTC. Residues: CASRGTSGEDYEQYV.

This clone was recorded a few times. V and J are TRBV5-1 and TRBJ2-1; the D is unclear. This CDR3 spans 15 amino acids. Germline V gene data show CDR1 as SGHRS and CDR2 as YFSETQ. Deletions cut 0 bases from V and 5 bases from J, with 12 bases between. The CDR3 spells CASSLVVTNNNEQFF. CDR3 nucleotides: TGCGCCAGCAGCTTGGTAGTGACAAACAACAATGAGCAGTTCTTC.

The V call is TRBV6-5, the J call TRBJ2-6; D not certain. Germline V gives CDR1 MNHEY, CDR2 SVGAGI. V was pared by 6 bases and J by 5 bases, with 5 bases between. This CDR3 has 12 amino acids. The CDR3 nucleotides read TGTGCCAGCAGAGACAGGGCCAACGTCCTGACTTTC. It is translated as CASRDRANVLTF.

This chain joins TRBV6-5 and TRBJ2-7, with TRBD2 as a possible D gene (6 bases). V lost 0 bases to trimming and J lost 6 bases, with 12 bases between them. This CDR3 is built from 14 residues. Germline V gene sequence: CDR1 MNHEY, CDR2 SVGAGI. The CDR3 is CASSYSPEGGEQYV. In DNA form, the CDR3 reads TGTGCCAGCAGTTACTCTCCCGAGGGAGGCGAGCAGTACGTC.

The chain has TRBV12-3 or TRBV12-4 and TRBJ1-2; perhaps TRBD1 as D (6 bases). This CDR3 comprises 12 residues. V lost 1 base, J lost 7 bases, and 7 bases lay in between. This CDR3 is CASSLEGVGYTF. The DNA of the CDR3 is TGTGCCAGCAGTTTAGAGGGGGTTGGCTACACCTTC.

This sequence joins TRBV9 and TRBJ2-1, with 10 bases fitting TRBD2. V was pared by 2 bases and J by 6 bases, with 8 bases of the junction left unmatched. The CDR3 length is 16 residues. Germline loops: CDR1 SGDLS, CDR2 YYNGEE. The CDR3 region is CASSVAGTSASNEQFF. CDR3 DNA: TGTGCCAGCAGCGTCGCCGGGACTAGCGCCTCCAATGAGCAGTTCTTC.

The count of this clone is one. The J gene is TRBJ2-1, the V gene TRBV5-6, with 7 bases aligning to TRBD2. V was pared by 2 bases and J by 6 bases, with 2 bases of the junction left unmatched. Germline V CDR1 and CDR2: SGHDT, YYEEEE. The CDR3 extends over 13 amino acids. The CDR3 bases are TGTGCCAGCAGCTTTGCTAGCGGCAATGAGCAGTTCTTC. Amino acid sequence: CASSFASGNEQFF. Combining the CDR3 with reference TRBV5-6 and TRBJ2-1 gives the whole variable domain DAGVTQSPTHLIKTRGQQVTLRCSPKSGHDTVSWYQQALGQGPQFIFQYYEEEERQRGNFPDRFSGHQFPNYSSELNVNALLLGDSALYLCASSFASGNEQFFGPGTRLTVL.

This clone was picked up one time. CDR3 DNA: TGCGCCAGCAGCTTGGACAGGGGGAGGTTGGTCTATGGCTACACCTTC. Its translation is CASSLDRGRLVYGYTF. This chain uses TRBV5-1 with TRBJ1-2; TRBD1 agrees at 8 bases. Germline CDR1 reads SGHRS; CDR2 reads YFSETQ. The ends lost 0 bases at V and 4 bases at J; junction bases unmatched: 8. The CDR3 length is 16 residues. The full variable domain, completed using reference TRBV5-1 and TRBJ1-2, is KAGVTQTPRYLIKTRGQQVTLSCSPISGHRSVSWYQQTPGQGLQFLFEYFSETQRNKGNFPGRFSGRQFSNSRSEMNVSTLELGDSALYLCASSLDRGRLVYGYTFGSGTRLTVV.

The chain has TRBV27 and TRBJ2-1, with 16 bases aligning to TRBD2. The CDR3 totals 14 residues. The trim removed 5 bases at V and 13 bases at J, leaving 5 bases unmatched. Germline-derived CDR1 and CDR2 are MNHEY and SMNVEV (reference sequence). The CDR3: CASSSGTSGGGQFF. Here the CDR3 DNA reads TGTGCCAGCAGTAGTGGGACTAGCGGGGGGGGACAGTTCTTC.

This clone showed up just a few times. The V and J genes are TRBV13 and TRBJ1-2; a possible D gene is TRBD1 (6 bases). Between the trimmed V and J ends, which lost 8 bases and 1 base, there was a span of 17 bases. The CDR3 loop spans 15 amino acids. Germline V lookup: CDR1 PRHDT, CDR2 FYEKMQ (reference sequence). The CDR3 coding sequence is TGTGCCAGCCTCCGAGGGGGGGATTTTAACTATGGCTACACCTTC. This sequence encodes CASLRGGDFNYGYTF.

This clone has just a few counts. CDR3 loop: CASSLGGGTYNEQFF. The CDR3 region has the DNA TGTGCCAGCAGCTTAGGGGGGGGAACCTACAATGAGCAGTTCTTC. The genes are TRBV11-3 and TRBJ2-1; 7 bases match TRBD2. Trimming cost V 1 base and J 2 bases; bases outside gene matches: 2. In germline, CDR1 is SGHNT, CDR2 YENEEA. The CDR3 runs 15 residues. The full variable domain, its missing parts supplied by reference TRBV11-3 and TRBJ2-1, is EAGVVQSPRYKIIEKKQPVAFWCNPISGHNTLYWYLQNLGQGPELLIRYENEEAVDDSQLPKDRFSAERLKGVDSTLKIQPAELGDSAVYLCASSLGGGTYNEQFFGPGTRLTVL.

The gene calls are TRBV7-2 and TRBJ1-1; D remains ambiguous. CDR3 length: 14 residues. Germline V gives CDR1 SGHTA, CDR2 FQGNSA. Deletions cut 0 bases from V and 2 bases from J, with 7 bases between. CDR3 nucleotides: TGTGCCAGCAGCTTAGCGCATACTAACACTGAAGCTTTCTTT. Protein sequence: CASSLAHTNTEAFF.

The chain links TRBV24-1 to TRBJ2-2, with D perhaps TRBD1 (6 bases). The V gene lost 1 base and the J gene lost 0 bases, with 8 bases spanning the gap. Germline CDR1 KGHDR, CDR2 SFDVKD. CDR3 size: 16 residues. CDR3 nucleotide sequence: TGTGCCACCAGTGATTTCCACAGGGCGAACACCGGGGAGCTGTTTTTT. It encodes CATSDFHRANTGELFF.

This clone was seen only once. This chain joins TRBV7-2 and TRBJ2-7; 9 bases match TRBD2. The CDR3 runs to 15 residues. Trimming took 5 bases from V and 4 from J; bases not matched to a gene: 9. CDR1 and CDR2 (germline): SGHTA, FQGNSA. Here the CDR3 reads CASSVEREASYEQYF. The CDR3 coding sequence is TGTGCCAGCAGCGTTGAGCGGGAGGCCAGTTACGAGCAGTACTTC.

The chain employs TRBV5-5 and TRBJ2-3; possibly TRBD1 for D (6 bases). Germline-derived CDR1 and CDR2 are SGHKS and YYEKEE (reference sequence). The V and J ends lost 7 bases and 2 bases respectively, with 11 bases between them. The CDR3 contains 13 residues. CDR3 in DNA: TGTGCCAGCTCCGGGACACCCACAGATACGCAGTATTTT. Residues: CASSGTPTDTQYF.